The 3 T cell receptor beta chains presented below share a single source sample, sequenced in a study of blood T cell repertoires in COVID-19. Sequenced by immunoSEQ multiplex PCR; TCRdb stores in-frame clones only, minus some. The sample lists 110,000 to 150,000 clones, approximately 89% seen once, with roughly 1.6% in the top ten. Material for sequencing was peripheral blood. Receptor source: a woman aged 45-65 years with acute or convalescent COVID-19.

This clone was counted only a few times. V usage is TRBV27 and J usage is TRBJ2-7; 9 bases are shared with TRBD1. The V segment lost 7 bases and the J segment 4 bases; nucleotides outside the gene matches: 8. The germline gives CDR1 MNHEY, CDR2 SMNVEV (reference sequence). The CDR3 loop spans 14 amino acids. The CDR3, as DNA: TGTGCCAGCACTCCCCCGGGACAGGGTTACGAGCAGTACTTC. Its protein is CASTPPGQGYEQYF.

V usage is TRBV21-1 and J usage is TRBJ2-1; TRBD1, the D gene given by the table, was not confirmed from the DNA. TRBV21-1 is classified as a pseudogene. The CDR3 totals 15 residues. The CDR3 protein is CASRRHRPPYNEQFF. The DNA of the CDR3 is TGTGCCAGCAGACGACATCGGCCCCCTTACAATGAGCAGTTCTTC.

The J gene is TRBJ2-7, the V gene TRBV6-2 or TRBV6-3, with D unclear. Germline CDR1 reads MNHEY; CDR2 reads SVGEGT. With 2 bases removed from V and 0 bases from J, the gap between germline ends came to 8 bases. The CDR3 is made up of 14 amino acids. The CDR3 is CASSYMQVSYEQYF. Written as DNA, the CDR3 is TGTGCCAGCAGTTACATGCAGGTCTCCTACGAGCAGTACTTC.